This is a list of T cell receptor beta chains from one sample in a study of CD8+ T cells in alopecia areata. Data came from immunoSEQ multiplex PCR; TCRdb stores just in-frame clones and leaves some out. The sample lists hundreds of thousands of clones; 50% to 75% were seen once. The sequencing here drew on CD4+ T cells sorted from blood, taken around week 52, from a patient treated with tofacitinib. Every receptor here comes from a human donor with alopecia areata. Both conserved end residues are part of each CDR3. A D gene is named only where the DNA matches it firmly. Clone size is stated in some rows and not others, as once, few, many or a class when expanded.

j_call clone_size d_call v_call cdr3_nt cdr3_aa
TRBJ1-1 - - TRBV29-1 TGCAGCGCCGACGGGCAGGGGAATGAAGCTTTCTTT CSADGQGNEAFF
TRBJ1-1 few - TRBV7-2 TGTGCCAGCAGCCCTCTTGACAGAAAGAACACTGAAGCTTTCTTT CASSPLDRKNTEAFF
TRBJ2-6 - - TRBV28 TGTGCCAGCAGTTCAGGGAGTGGGGCCAACGTCCTGACTTTC CASSSGSGANVLTF
TRBJ1-1 - - TRBV4-3 TGCGCCAGCAGCCAGGACAGCTATATGAACACTGAAGCTTTCTTT CASSQDSYMNTEAFF
TRBJ2-3 once TRBD2 TRBV2 TGTGCCAGCCAACTAGCGGGGGTCACAGATACGCAGTATTTT CASQLAGVTDTQYF
TRBJ2-5 - - TRBV29-1 TGCAGCGTAGGGCCGCTGGAGACCCAGTACTTC CSVGPLETQYF
TRBJ1-5 few - TRBV7-2 TGTGCCAGCAGCTTAGCCAGGGGTGGCTTCCAGCCCCAGCATTTT CASSLARGGFQPQHF
TRBJ1-6 - TRBD1 TRBV30 TGTGCCTGGAGGCTCCGAGGACAGGGTGATTCACCCCTCCACTTT CAWRLRGQGDSPLHF
TRBJ2-2 - - TRBV5-1 TGCGCCAGCAGCTTGTATGAGGCCGGGGAGCTGTTTTTT CASSLYEAGELFF
TRBJ1-2 few - TRBV29-1 TGCAGCGGCGTGGGTTCAGGGGACGGCTATGGCTACACCTTC CSGVGSGDGYGYTF
TRBJ2-5 - - TRBV9 TGTGCCAGCACACGTGGGGATCAAGAGACCCAGTACTTC CASTRGDQETQYF
TRBJ2-7 - - TRBV29-1 TGCAGCGTTCGCCGGGATCCTAGCTACGAGCAGTACTTC CSVRRDPSYEQYF
TRBJ2-7 - - TRBV5-8 TGTGCCAGCAGCCTCCAACACTACGAGCAGTACTTC CASSLQHYEQYF
TRBJ2-5 - TRBD1 TRBV10-3 TGTGCCATCAGTGACGACAGGGGATCTGAGACCCAGTACTTC CAISDDRGSETQYF
TRBJ2-7 - TRBD1 TRBV2 TGTGCCAGCAGTGAGACAGGGGGCTTAGGCGAGCAGTACTTC CASSETGGLGEQYF
TRBJ2-3 - TRBD2 TRBV30 TGTGCCTGGAAGGTACTAGCGGGGGCAGAGTATTTT CAWKVLAGAEYF
TRBJ2-3 - - TRBV20-1 TGCAGTGCTAACCTAGTCGATACGCAGTATTTT CSANLVDTQYF
TRBJ2-1 few - TRBV5-4 TGTGCCAGCAGCACCTCTAAATTACGTGACAATGAGCAGTTCTTC CASSTSKLRDNEQFF
TRBJ2-5 - TRBD2 TRBV30 TGTGCCTGGAGTGGGCTAGCGGGGGGGCTTCAAGAGACCCAGTACTTC CAWSGLAGGLQETQYF
TRBJ1-2 - - TRBV27 TGTGCCAGCAGGCCCGTAAGTTGGTCGAGCTACACCTTC CASRPVSWSSYTF
TRBJ1-6 - - TRBV6-5 TGTGCCAGCAGTTACGGAGGCGGTCTAGTACCCCTCCACTTT CASSYGGGLVPLHF
TRBJ1-2 - - TRBV5-1 TGCGCCAGCAGCTTGATTAGGGGCGGCTATGGCTACACCTTC CASSLIRGGYGYTF
TRBJ2-5 - TRBD1 TRBV7-9 TGTGCCAGCAGCTCCAAGGACAGGGGGCAAGAGACCCAGTACTTC CASSSKDRGQETQYF
TRBJ2-5 - TRBD2 TRBV7-2 TGTGCCAGCAGCTTAGATGTTAGCGGGGGGGAAGAGACCCAGTACTTC CASSLDVSGGEETQYF
TRBJ2-7 - - TRBV30 TGTGCCTGGACCGGGACACCAAGTCCCTACGAGCAGTACTTC CAWTGTPSPYEQYF
TRBJ2-7 - - TRBV5-6 TGTGCCAGCAGCCACCGGCCCTTACTATACGAGCAGTACTTC CASSHRPLLYEQYF
TRBJ2-7 few - TRBV2 TGTGCCAGCAGTGAATATGGGGACTACGAGCAGTACTTC CASSEYGDYEQYF
TRBJ1-1 - TRBD1 TRBV30 TGTGCCTGGAGTCCCCGGACAGGGAGAACCCACACTGAAGCTTTCTTT CAWSPRTGRTHTEAFF